This T cell receptor beta chain was obtained from a study of blood T cell repertoires in COVID-19. Sequencing used immunoSEQ multiplex PCR; TCRdb keeps in-frame clones, though not all of them. The data hold 250,000 to 300,000 clones, with 80% to 95% observed a single time. CDR1 is MDHEN, CDR2 SYDVKM, per germline. The CDR3 has 16 amino acids. The germline V and J ends were trimmed by 6 bases and 8 bases, with 22 bases remaining between them. This clone was seen a handful of times. The specimen sequenced was peripheral blood. The chain employs TRBV28 and TRBJ2-2, with a weak D call TRBD1 (5 bases). This receptor was identified in a woman aged 25 to 39 with COVID-19, enrolled during active disease. The CDR3 DNA follows: TGTGCCAGCAGACTACCAGGGTTTGGGCGCTCAGGGGAGCTGTTTTTT. The encoded protein is CASRLPGFGRSGELFF.